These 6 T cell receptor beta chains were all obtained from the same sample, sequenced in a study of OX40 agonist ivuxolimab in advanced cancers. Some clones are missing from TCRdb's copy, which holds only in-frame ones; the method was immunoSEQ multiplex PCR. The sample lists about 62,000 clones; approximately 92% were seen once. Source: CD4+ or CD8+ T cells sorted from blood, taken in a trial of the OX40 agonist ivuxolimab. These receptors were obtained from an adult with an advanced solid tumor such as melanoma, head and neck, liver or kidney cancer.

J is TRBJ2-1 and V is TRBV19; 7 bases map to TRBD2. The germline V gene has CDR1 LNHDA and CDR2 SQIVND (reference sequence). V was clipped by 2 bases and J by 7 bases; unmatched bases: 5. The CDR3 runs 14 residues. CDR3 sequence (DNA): TGTGCCAGTAGTATACAGGCCGGGGGGAATGAGCAGTTCTTC. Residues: CASSIQAGGNEQFF. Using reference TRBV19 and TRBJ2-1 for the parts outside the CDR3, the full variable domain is DGGITQSPKYLFRKEGQNVTLSCEQNLNHDAMYWYRQDPGQGLRLIYYSQIVNDFQKGDIAEGYSVSREKKESFPLTVTSAQKNPTAFYLCASSIQAGGNEQFFGPGTRLTVL.

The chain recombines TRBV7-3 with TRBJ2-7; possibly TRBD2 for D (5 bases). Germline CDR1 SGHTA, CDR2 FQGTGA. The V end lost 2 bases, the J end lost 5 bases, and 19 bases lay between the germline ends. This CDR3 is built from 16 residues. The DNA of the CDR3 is TGTGCCAGCAGCTTATCTCCGCGGGTGGAGAGTCACGAGCAGTACTTC. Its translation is CASSLSPRVESHEQYF.

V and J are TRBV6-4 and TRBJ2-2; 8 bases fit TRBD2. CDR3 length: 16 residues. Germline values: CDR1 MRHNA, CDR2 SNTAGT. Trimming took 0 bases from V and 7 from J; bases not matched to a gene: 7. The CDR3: CASSDSVAGFDGELFF. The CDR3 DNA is TGTGCCAGCAGTGACTCAGTAGCGGGGTTCGACGGGGAGCTGTTTTTT.

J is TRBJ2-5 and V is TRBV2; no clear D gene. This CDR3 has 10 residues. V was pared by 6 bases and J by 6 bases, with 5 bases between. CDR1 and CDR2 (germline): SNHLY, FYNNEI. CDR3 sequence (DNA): TGTGCCAGCAGGGCCCAGACCCAGTACTTC. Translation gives CASRAQTQYF.

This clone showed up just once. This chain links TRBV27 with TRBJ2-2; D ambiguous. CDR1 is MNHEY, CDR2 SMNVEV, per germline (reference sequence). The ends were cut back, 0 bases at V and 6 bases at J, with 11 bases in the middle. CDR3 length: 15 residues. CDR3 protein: CASSLSPASAGELFF. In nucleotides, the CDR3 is TGTGCCAGCAGTTTATCGCCCGCGAGCGCCGGGGAGCTGTTTTTT.

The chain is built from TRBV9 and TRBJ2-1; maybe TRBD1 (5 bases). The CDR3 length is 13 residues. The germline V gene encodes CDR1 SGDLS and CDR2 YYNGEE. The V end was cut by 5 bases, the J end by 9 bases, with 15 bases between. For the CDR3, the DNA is TGTGCCAGCAGAGGGGATGTTTGGGGTGAGCAGTTCTTC. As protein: CASRGDVWGEQFF.